The 6 T cell receptor beta chains in this list originate from one sample, sequenced in a study of CD8 T cells in ankylosing spondylitis. Study findings and constraints: What seemed typical of ankylosing spondylitis blood was a TCR beta motif built from eight highly homologous variants.

Antigen specificity for these receptors is unknown. MiXCR, applied by TCRdb to the 5' RACE reads, yields one record per CDR3 protein. This repertoire shows about 500,000 distinct CDR3 sequences, about 5.2% found once; its top ten account for under 4.5%. The sample was blood, either unsorted or a sorted T cell fraction (not recorded which). Every receptor here comes from a male donor with ankylosing spondylitis.

In this sample, this clonotype turned up many times. CDR3 residues: CASSGGGEQYF. In nucleotides, the CDR3 is TGTGCCAGCAGTGGAGGGGGCGAGCAGTACTTC. The rearrangement joins TRBV25-1 to TRBJ2-7, with D possibly being TRBD1 (6 bases). V was cut by 4 bases and J by 6 bases, with 7 bases left in between. This CDR3 comprises 11 residues. Germline CDR1 reads MGHDK; CDR2 reads SYGVNS.

There are many counts of this clonotype. The genes are TRBV9 and TRBJ2-3; maybe TRBD1 (6 bases). Germline V gene sequence: CDR1 SGDLS, CDR2 YYNGEE. The CDR3 totals 15 residues. With 4 bases removed from V and 5 bases from J, the gap between germline ends came to 17 bases. The CDR3 reads CASSPRTESEDTQYF. The CDR3 nucleotides are TGTGCCAGCAGCCCCCGGACAGAATCGGAAGATACGCAGTATTTT. The variable domain in full, with the rest retrieved from reference TRBV9 and TRBJ2-3, is DSGVTQTPKHLITATGQRVTLRCSPRSGDLSVYWYQQSLDQGLQFLIQYYNGEERAKGNILERFSAQQFPDLHSELNLSSLELGDSALYFCASSPRTESEDTQYFGPGTRLTVL.

The chain uses TRBV7-8 and TRBJ2-1, with 12 nucleotides matching TRBD2. There are 18 residues in the CDR3. Unmatched junction bases numbered 9, after V lost 5 bases and J lost 1 base. CDR1 and CDR2 from the germline V gene are SGHVS and FQNEAQ. CDR3 sequence reads: CASSRPKTSGSSYNEQFF. The CDR3 bases are TGTGCCAGCAGCCGACCTAAGACTAGCGGGAGTTCCTACAATGAGCAGTTCTTC.

This clonotype showed up many times. The chain links TRBV5-1 to TRBJ2-1; D unclear. This CDR3 has 11 amino acids. Trimming removed 3 bases at V and 12 bases at J, with 10 bases between. Germline loops: CDR1 SGHRS, CDR2 YFSETQ. The CDR3: CASSYGSWQFF. The CDR3 DNA is TGCGCCAGCAGCTACGGGTCGTGGCAGTTCTTC.

This clonotype was picked up many times. This may come from a read error, since a much larger clone is one base off. The chain employs TRBV12-3 or TRBV12-4 and TRBJ1-1; D unclear. The V end was cut by 5 bases, the J end by 3 bases, with 10 bases between. CDR3 length: 13 residues. The CDR3 DNA is TGTGCCAGCAGTCCTCAGTTGGACACTGAAGCTTTCTTT. This sequence encodes CASSPQLDTEAFF.

This clonotype has ten or more counts. V is TRBV6-5 and J is TRBJ1-2; D is uncertain. The CDR3 extends over 13 amino acids. In germline, CDR1 is MNHEY, CDR2 SVGAGI. The germline V and J ends were trimmed by 4 bases and 0 bases, with 6 bases remaining between them. Here the CDR3 DNA reads TGTGCCAGCAGTTTTCAGACTAACTATGGCTACACCTTC. Amino acids: CASSFQTNYGYTF.